This TCR beta chain derives from a study of blood T cell repertoires in COVID-19. Study-wide background: PBMCs, B-cell-depleted T cells, or T cells were the source of the cDNA or gDNA that made up the material.

Per the authors' pipeline: It was from reference gene primer amplification that nucleated cell counts were estimated. The data were produced by immunoSEQ multiplex PCR, yet TCRdb's version contains in-frame clones alone and is incomplete. The V and J calls and clone size come from that table; D and trimming were worked out from the DNA. The sample shows 300,000 or so clones, about 87% of them seen only once. The CDR3 has 11 residues. The V end lost 2 bases, the J end lost 8 bases, and 7 bases lay between the germline ends. Per germline, CDR1 GTSNPN and CDR2 SVGIG (reference sequence). The sample consisted of peripheral blood. This receptor was obtained from a woman between 40 and 55 years old with acute or convalescent COVID-19. V gene TRBV30 combines with J gene TRBJ2-1; D ambiguous. The CDR3 sequence is CAWSSSDEQFF. The CDR3 nucleotides read TGTGCCTGGAGTTCCTCGGATGAGCAGTTCTTC.